Sequencing of this T cell receptor (beta chain) was carried out in a study of beta chain features in type 1 diabetes. About this clone itself: The antigen is not known.

This CDR3 contains 13 residues. Germline CDR1 is SGHDN and CDR2 is FVKESK. Trimming pared 2 bases from V and 6 bases from J, leaving 10 bases between. General study points: In every one of the four CD4+ subsets, TCRB CDR3s were moderately but significantly shorter in Type 1 diabetes patients. More deletions and fewer insertions at VDJ junctions were found in patients with type 1 diabetes.

Reverse transcription of all isolated RNA meant that expressed TCRB transcripts were sequenced. Profiling relied on immunoSEQ multiplex PCR, and the TCRdb table lists in-frame clones only, not all of them. The sample records 150,000 or so clones, 50% to 70% being singletons. What was sequenced was naive CD4+ T cells from blood. V and J are TRBV14 and TRBJ1-2; D is uncertain. The sequence was obtained from a man between 25 and 39 years old with type 1 diabetes. For the CDR3, the DNA is TGTGCCAGCAGCCAAAACCAAAACCATGGCTACACCTTC. Translation: CASSQNQNHGYTF.